Reported below is one T cell receptor beta chain. Its antigen is unknown. CDR3 length: 12 amino acids. V was pared by 10 bases and J by 1 base, with 2 bases of the junction left unmatched. CDR1 is ENHRY, CDR2 SYGVKD, per germline. The repertoire was sequenced with immunoSEQ multiplex PCR; TCRdb's copy has only in-frame clones and lacks some. Of around 1,700 clones in the sample, 65% to 75% were seen once. The source of the sample is a study of chemoradiotherapy in HPV16-positive cancers. Looking at the study overall: Two HPV16-positive patients' cells yielded candidate HPV-specific clones and common motifs.

Whole-study findings and limits: In HPV16-positive patients, HPV-responsive T-cell expansion tracked better recurrence-free survival. Only a couple of HPV16-positive patients supplied the functional HPV-specificity definition. Non-HPV-specific T cells did not expand in tumors during treatment, whereas candidate HPV-specific clones and E7-related motifs did.

The gene calls are TRBV10-3 and TRBJ2-5; 8 nucleotides match TRBD2. This TCR came from a human donor with HPV-associated anogenital cancer. The sample in question was tumor tissue, obtained from a patient who underwent chemoradiotherapy. CDR3 in amino acids: CASTSGQETQYF. CDR3 nucleotides: TGTGCCAGTACTAGCGGCCAAGAGACCCAGTACTTC.